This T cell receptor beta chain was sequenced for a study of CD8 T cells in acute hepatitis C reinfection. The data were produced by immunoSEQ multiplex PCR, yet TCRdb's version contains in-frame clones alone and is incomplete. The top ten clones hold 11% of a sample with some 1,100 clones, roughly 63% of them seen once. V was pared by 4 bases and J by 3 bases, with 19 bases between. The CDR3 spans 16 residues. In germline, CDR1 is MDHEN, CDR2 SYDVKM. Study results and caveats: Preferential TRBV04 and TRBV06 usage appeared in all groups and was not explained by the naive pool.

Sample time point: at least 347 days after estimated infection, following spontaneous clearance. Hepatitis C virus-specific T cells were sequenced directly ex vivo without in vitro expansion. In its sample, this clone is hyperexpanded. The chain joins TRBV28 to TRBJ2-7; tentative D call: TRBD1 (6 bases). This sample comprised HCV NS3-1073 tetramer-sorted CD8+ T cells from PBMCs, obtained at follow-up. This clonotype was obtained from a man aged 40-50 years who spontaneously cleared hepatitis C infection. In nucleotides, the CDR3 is TGTGCCAGCAGTTCGGACACCAGGGGTCTTAACTACGAGCAGTACTTC. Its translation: CASSSDTRGLNYEQYF. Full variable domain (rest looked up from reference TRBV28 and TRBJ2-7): DVKVTQSSRYLVKRTGEKVFLECVQDMDHENMFWYRQDPGLGLRLIYFSYDVKMKEKGDIPEGYSVSREKKERFSLILESASTNQTSMYLCASSSDTRGLNYEQYFGPGTRLTVT.